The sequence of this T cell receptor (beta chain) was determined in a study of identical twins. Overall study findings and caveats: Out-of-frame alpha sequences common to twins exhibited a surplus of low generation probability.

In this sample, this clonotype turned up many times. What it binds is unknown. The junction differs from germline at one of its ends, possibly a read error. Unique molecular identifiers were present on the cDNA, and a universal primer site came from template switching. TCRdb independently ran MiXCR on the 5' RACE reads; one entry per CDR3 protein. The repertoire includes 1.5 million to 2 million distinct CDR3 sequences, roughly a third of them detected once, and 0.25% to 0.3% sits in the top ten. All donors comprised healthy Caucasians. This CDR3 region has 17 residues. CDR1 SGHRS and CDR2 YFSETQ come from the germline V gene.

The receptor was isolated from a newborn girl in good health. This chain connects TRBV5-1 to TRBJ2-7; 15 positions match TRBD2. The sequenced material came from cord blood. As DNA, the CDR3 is TGTGCCAGCAGCCTCGGACTAGCGGGAGGGAGCTCCTACGAGCAGTACTTC. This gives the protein CASSLGLAGGSSYEQYF.